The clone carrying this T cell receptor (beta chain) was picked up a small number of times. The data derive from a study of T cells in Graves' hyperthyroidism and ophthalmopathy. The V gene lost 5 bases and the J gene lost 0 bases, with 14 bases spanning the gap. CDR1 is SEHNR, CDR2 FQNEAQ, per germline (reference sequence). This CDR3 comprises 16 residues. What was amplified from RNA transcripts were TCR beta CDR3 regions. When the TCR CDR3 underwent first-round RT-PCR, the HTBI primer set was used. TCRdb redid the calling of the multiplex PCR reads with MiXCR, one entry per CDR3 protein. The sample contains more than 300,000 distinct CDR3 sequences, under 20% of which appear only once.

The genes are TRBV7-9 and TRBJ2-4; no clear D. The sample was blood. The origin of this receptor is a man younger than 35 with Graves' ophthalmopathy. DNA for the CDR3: TGTGCCAGCAGCCCTCTATTATCCGAAGCCAAAAACATTCAGTACTTC. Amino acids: CASSPLLSEAKNIQYF.